This T cell receptor beta chain originates from a study of cytomegalovirus exposure and HLA in healthy donors. Whole-study results and caveats: Some public TCRs appeared in many individuals, while most sequences were rare.

This clone was detected only a few times. The antigen is undetermined. With 60 Vbeta and 13 Jbeta primers, the PCR was carried out. Produced via immunoSEQ multiplex PCR; TCRdb's table is partial and in-frame only. Of 45,000 to 55,000 clones detected, 55% to 65% appear once; the ten largest clones hold about 12%. Trimming removed 3 bases at V and 9 bases at J, with 14 bases between. Germline V gene lookup returns CDR1 KGHSH and CDR2 LQKENI. The CDR3 contains 13 residues. Sample: PBMCs. The V call is TRBV18, the J call TRBJ1-1; no firm D call. The receptor was derived from a human donor in good health. Here the CDR3 reads CASSPIAGVQAFF. The CDR3 DNA is TGTGCCAGCTCACCCATTGCGGGAGTTCAAGCTTTCTTT.